The 20 T cell receptor beta chains below all came from one sample that was sequenced in a study of blood T cell repertoires in COVID-19. Method: immunoSEQ multiplex PCR; TCRdb's copy keeps in-frame clones and lacks some. In the table there are about 120,000 clones, less than 75% of which are singletons. The sample was peripheral blood. The receptors originated from a woman in her sixties with acute or convalescent COVID-19.

The rearrangement links TRBV3-1 (or the pseudogene TRBV3-2) to TRBJ2-5; the D gene is possibly TRBD1 (6 bases). This CDR3 is built from 16 residues. Per the germline V gene, CDR1 is LGHDT and CDR2 is YNNKEL (reference sequence). Trimming took 3 bases from V and 1 from J, leaving 15 bases between them. CDR3 sequence: CASSHWTEDIQETQYF. In DNA form, the CDR3 reads TGTGCCAGCAGCCACTGGACAGAAGATATCCAAGAGACCCAGTACTTC.

The chain combines TRBV5-6 with TRBJ2-3, with 7 bases matching TRBD1. This CDR3 has 14 amino acids. V gave up 5 bases and J gave up 3 bases; unmatched junction bases: 6. CDR1 is SGHDT, CDR2 YYEEEE, per germline. CDR3 nucleotides: TGTGCCAGCAGGGAGCAGGGGGTGACAGATACGCAGTATTTT. This gives the protein CASREQGVTDTQYF.

The chain recombines TRBV4-1 with TRBJ1-4; the D gene is possibly TRBD1 (5 bases). The germline CDR1 and CDR2 sequences are MGHRA and YSYEKL. V lost 1 base and J lost 10, with 10 bases in between. The CDR3 is 13 amino acids. The CDR3 loop is CASSQGWGGKLFF. CDR3 nucleotide sequence: TGCGCCAGCAGCCAAGGCTGGGGGGGAAAACTGTTTTTT.

This clone came up a few times. The gene calls are TRBV6-2 or TRBV6-3 and TRBJ2-7; TRBD1 agrees at 11 bases. Germline V gene lookup returns CDR1 MNHEY and CDR2 SVGEGT. CDR3 size: 17 residues. The V gene end was trimmed by 6 bases and the J gene end by 4 bases; junction bases not matched to a gene: 14. This chain's CDR3 is CASSRTGGAVLAYEQYF. The CDR3, as DNA: TGTGCCAGCAGCCGGACAGGGGGCGCCGTATTGGCTTACGAGCAGTACTTC.

By its share, this clone is medium-sized. The chain has TRBV12-3 or TRBV12-4 and TRBJ2-2; tentative D call: TRBD2 (5 bases). The CDR3 contains 11 residues. The germline V and J ends were trimmed by 7 bases and 9 bases, with 9 bases remaining between them. The DNA of the CDR3 is TGTGCCAGCACCTGGGAGAGGGAGCTGTTTTTT. Protein sequence: CASTWERELFF.

The gene calls are TRBV27 and TRBJ2-7; D is perhaps TRBD1 (5 bases). With 3 bases removed from V and 8 bases from J, the gap between germline ends came to 11 bases. The CDR3 loop spans 12 amino acids. CDR1 and CDR2 (germline): MNHEY, SMNVEV (reference sequence). DNA of the CDR3: TGTGCCAGCAGTTTGGGAAGGGGAAAGCAGTACTTC. Translated, it gives CASSLGRGKQYF.

This clone was seen a few times. The chain recombines TRBV7-3 with TRBJ2-2; 9 positions match TRBD1. CDR1 and CDR2 from the germline V gene are SGHTA and FQGTGA. CDR3 length: 14 amino acids. J gave up 6 bases and V 6 bases, and 5 bases lay outside the gene matches. CDR3 in DNA: TGTGCCAGCAGTTTACAGGGGGCGTCCGGGGAGCTGTTTTTT. Amino acids: CASSLQGASGELFF. Full variable domain (rest looked up from reference TRBV7-3 and TRBJ2-2): GAGVSQTPSNKVTEKGKYVELRCDPISGHTALYWYRQSLGQGPEFLIYFQGTGAADDSGLPNDRFFAVRPEGSVSTLKIQRTERGDSAVYLCASSLQGASGELFFGEGSRLTVL.

This chain uses TRBV5-1 with TRBJ2-3, with 7 bases fitting TRBD1. The CDR3 extends over 15 amino acids. Germline lookup yields CDR1 SGHRS and CDR2 YFSETQ. V lost 0 bases to trimming and J lost 9 bases; unmatched junction nucleotides: 10. The CDR3: CASSLDGQASGTQYF. CDR3 in DNA: TGCGCCAGCAGCTTGGATGGACAGGCCTCCGGGACGCAGTATTTT.

CDR3 DNA sequence: TGTGCCAGTAGTGTCGGGACAGGTTCCTACGAGCAGTACTTC. Protein sequence: CASSVGTGSYEQYF. The chain has TRBV19 and TRBJ2-7; TRBD1 matches at 8 bases. Germline lookup yields CDR1 LNHDA and CDR2 SQIVND (reference sequence). CDR3 size: 14 residues. V lost 5 bases and J lost 1; bases outside the gene matches: 4.

The V call is TRBV6-5, the J call TRBJ1-5; TRBD1 matches 9 bases. Germline-derived CDR1 and CDR2 are MNHEY and SVGAGI. This CDR3 is 15 amino acids long. V lost 6 bases to trimming and J lost 4 bases; unmatched junction nucleotides: 7. In nucleotides, the CDR3 is TGTGCCAGCAGCGTTTCGGGACAGGGTAATCAGCCCCAGCATTTT. As protein: CASSVSGQGNQPQHF.

The sample holds one count of this clone. The chain combines TRBV4-2 with TRBJ2-1; 11 positions agree with TRBD2. Germline V gives CDR1 LGHNA, CDR2 YNFKEQ. The length of the CDR3 is 15 residues. V trimming: 0 bases; J trimming: 9 bases; junction bases outside the gene matches: 4. The DNA for the CDR3 is TGTGCCAGCAGCCAAGAATCTAGCGGGGGGCTTGAGCAGTTCTTC. Translating it yields CASSQESSGGLEQFF.

The chain is built from TRBV9 and TRBJ2-2, with 8 bases matching TRBD2. The germline gives CDR1 SGDLS, CDR2 YYNGEE. This CDR3 has 18 amino acids. J was trimmed by 1 base and V by 0 bases; bases with no gene match: 8. The CDR3, as DNA: TGTGCCAGCAGCGTAGAATCCCCCGGGAGGGGGAACACCGGGGAGCTGTTTTTT. Amino acid sequence: CASSVESPGRGNTGELFF.

The chain carries TRBV11-2 and TRBJ2-1, with 7 bases fitting TRBD1. CDR3 size: 15 residues. With V trimmed by 2 bases and J by 3 bases, 4 bases remained unmatched. Germline CDR1 and CDR2: SGHAT and FQNNGV. The CDR3: CASSLRQGNYNEQFF. The DNA of the CDR3 is TGTGCCAGCAGCTTAAGACAGGGTAACTACAATGAGCAGTTCTTC.

The rearrangement links TRBV11-2 to TRBJ1-1; 9 bases match TRBD1. CDR3 size: 15 residues. The V segment lost 6 bases and the J segment 2 bases; nucleotides outside the gene matches: 7. Germline-derived CDR1 and CDR2 are SGHAT and FQNNGV. The CDR3: CASRGDRGFNTEAFF. The CDR3 DNA sequence: TGTGCCAGCAGGGGCGACAGGGGGTTCAACACTGAAGCTTTCTTT.

In this sample, this clone turned up a few times. The chain has TRBV4-1 and TRBJ1-5; TRBD1 matches 9 bases. V shed 1 base, J shed 4 bases, and the junction held 8 bases outside the gene matches. Germline V gives CDR1 MGHRA, CDR2 YSYEKL. This CDR3 has 17 residues. As DNA, the CDR3 is TGCGCCAGCAGCCAAGGTAGGGGACAGGGCATGAATCAGCCCCAGCATTTT. Its translation is CASSQGRGQGMNQPQHF.

This clone was observed a few times. The chain employs TRBV6-5 and TRBJ1-1, with a possible D match to TRBD1 (6 bases). Germline loops: CDR1 MNHEY, CDR2 SVGAGI. Trimming shortened V by 4 bases and J by 1 base, and 13 bases separated the two germline ends. This CDR3 has 15 residues. The CDR3, as DNA: TGTGCCAGCAGTTTAAGACAGGTACCGAACACTGAAGCTTTCTTT. Translated, it gives CASSLRQVPNTEAFF.

CDR3 region: CASSPTPTNNQPQHF. CDR3 nucleotides: TGTGCCAGCAGCCCTACACCGACTAATAATCAGCCCCAGCATTTT. V is TRBV28 and J is TRBJ1-5, with D hard to call. Germline-derived CDR1 and CDR2 are MDHEN and SYDVKM. V dropped 6 bases and J dropped 4 bases, with 16 bases sitting between them. The CDR3 is 15 amino acids.

This chain joins TRBV3-1 (or the pseudogene TRBV3-2) and TRBJ1-6; 7 nucleotides align to TRBD1. CDR1 is LGHDT and CDR2 is YNNKEL in the germline V gene (reference sequence). This CDR3 has 15 amino acids. V gave up 1 base and J gave up 10 bases; unmatched junction bases: 7. In nucleotides, the CDR3 is TGTGCCAGCAGCCAAGCGACAGGGCAAGGATCACCCCTCCACTTT. This encodes CASSQATGQGSPLHF.

The gene calls are TRBV9 and TRBJ1-3; TRBD1 might be the D (5 bases). Germline loops: CDR1 SGDLS, CDR2 YYNGEE. CDR3 length: 16 amino acids. The V gene lost 3 bases and the J gene lost 4 bases, with 17 bases spanning the gap. The CDR3 bases are TGTGCCAGCAGCGCAGGGACTATAGGGGACGGAAACACCATATATTTT. Protein: CASSAGTIGDGNTIYF.

V is TRBV6-2 or TRBV6-3 and J is TRBJ2-7; 8 bases align to TRBD2. The junction had 14 bases not matched to a gene; V was cut back by 0 bases and J by 7 bases. CDR3 size: 17 residues. The germline gives CDR1 MNHEY, CDR2 SVGEGT. In nucleotides, the CDR3 is TGTGCCAGCAGTTACTCCCTGGGTAGCGGGGACTACGTGGAGCAGTACTTC. This encodes CASSYSLGSGDYVEQYF.